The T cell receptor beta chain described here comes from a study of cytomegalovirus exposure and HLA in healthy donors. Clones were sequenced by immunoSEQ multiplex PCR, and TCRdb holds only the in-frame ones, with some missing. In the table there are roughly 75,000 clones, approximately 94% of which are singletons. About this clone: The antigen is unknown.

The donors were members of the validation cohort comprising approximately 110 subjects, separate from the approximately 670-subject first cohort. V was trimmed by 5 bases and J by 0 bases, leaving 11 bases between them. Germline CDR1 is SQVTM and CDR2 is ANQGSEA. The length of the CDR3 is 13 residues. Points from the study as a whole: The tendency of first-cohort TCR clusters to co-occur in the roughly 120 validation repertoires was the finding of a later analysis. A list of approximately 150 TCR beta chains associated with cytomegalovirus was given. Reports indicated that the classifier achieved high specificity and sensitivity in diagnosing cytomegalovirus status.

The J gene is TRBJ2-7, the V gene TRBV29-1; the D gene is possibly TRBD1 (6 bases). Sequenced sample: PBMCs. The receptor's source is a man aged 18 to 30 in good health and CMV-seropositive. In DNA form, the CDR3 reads TGCAGCGTTCGCCAGGACAGCTCCTACGAGCAGTACTTC. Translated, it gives CSVRQDSSYEQYF.